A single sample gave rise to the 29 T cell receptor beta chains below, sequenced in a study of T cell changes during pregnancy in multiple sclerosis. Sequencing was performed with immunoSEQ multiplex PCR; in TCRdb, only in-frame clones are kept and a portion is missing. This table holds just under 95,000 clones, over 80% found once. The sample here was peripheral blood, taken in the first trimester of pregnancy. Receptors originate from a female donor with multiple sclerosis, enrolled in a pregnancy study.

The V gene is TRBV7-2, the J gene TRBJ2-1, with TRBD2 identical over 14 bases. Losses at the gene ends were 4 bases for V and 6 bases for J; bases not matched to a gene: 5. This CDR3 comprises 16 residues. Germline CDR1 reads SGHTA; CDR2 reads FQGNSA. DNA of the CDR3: TGTGCCAGCAGCTCGGGACTAGCGGGAGAGCTCAATGAGCAGTTCTTC. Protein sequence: CASSSGLAGELNEQFF.

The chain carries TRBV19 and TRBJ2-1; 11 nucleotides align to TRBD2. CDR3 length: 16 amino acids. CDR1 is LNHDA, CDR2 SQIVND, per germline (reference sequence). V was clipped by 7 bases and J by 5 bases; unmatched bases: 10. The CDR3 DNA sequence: TGTGCCAGTAAGATAGCGGGAGGGCCGTTAAACAATGAGCAGTTCTTC. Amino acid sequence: CASKIAGGPLNNEQFF.

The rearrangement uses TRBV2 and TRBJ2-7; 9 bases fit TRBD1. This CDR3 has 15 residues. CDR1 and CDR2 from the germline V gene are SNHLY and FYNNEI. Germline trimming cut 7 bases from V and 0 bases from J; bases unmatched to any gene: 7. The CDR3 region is CASKPGTGTSYEQYF. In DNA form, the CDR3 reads TGTGCCAGCAAACCCGGGACAGGGACCTCCTACGAGCAGTACTTC.

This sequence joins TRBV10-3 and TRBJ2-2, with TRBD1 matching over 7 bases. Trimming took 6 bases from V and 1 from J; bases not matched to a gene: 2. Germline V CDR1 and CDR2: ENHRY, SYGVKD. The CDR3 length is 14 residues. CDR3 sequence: CAIRTGKNTGELFF. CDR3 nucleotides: TGTGCCATCAGGACAGGGAAGAACACCGGGGAGCTGTTTTTT.

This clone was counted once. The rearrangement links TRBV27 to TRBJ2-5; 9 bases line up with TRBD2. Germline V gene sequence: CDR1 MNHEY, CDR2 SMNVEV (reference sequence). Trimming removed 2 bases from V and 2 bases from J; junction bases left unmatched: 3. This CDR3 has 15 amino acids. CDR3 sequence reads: CASSLVAGGQETQYF. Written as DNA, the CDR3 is TGTGCCAGCAGTTTAGTGGCGGGAGGGCAAGAGACCCAGTACTTC.

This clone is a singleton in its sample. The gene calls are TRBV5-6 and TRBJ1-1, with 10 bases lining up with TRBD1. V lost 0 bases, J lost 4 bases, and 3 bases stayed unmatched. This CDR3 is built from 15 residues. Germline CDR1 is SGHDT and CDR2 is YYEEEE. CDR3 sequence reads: CASSLVDRGLTEAFF. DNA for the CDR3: TGTGCCAGCAGCTTGGTTGACAGGGGGCTCACTGAAGCTTTCTTT.

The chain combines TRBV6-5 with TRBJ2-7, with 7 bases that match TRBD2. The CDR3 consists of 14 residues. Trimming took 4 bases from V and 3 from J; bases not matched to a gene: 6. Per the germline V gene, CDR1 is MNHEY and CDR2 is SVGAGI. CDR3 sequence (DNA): TGTGCCAGCAGTTCCGGACTAGGCGACTACGAGCAGTACTTC. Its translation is CASSSGLGDYEQYF.

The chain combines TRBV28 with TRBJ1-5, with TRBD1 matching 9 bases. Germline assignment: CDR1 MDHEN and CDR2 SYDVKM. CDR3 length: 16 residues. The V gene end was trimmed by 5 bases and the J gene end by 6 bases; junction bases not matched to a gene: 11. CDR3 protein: CASSPTLRDRAQPQHF. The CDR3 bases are TGTGCCAGCAGTCCAACGCTCCGGGACAGGGCTCAGCCCCAGCATTTT.

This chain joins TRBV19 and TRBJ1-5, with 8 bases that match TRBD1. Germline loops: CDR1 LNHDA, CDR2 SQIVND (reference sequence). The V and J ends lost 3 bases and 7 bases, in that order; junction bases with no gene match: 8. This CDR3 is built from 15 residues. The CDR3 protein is CASSMGQGAGQPQHF. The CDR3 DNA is TGTGCCAGTAGTATGGGGCAGGGGGCCGGGCAGCCCCAGCATTTT.

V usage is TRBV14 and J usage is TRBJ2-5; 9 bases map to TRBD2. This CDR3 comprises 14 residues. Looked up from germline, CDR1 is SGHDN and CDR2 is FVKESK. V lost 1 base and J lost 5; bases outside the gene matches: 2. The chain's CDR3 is CASSQVAGGETQYF. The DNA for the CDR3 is TGTGCCAGCAGCCAAGTCGCGGGAGGGGAGACCCAGTACTTC.

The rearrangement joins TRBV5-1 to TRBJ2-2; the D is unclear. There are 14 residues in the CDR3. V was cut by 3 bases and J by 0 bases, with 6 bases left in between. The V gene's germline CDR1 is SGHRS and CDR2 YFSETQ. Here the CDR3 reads CASSSFSNTGELFF. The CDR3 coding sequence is TGCGCCAGCAGCTCCTTTTCGAACACCGGGGAGCTGTTTTTT.

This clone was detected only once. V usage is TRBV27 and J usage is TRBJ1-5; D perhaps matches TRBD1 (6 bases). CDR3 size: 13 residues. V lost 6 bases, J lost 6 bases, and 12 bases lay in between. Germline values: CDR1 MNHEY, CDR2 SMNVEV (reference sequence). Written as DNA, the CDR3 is TGTGCCAGCAGCACAGGGACGAGTCAGCCCCAGCATTTT. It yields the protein CASSTGTSQPQHF.

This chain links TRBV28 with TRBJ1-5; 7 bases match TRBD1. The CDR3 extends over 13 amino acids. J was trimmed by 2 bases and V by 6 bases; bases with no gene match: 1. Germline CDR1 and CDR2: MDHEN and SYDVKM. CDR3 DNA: TGTGCCAGCAGCGGACAGGGCAATCAGCCCCAGCATTTT. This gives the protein CASSGQGNQPQHF. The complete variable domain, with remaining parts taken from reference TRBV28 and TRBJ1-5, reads DVKVTQSSRYLVKRTGEKVFLECVQDMDHENMFWYRQDPGLGLRLIYFSYDVKMKEKGDIPEGYSVSREKKERFSLILESASTNQTSMYLCASSGQGNQPQHFGDGTRLSIL.

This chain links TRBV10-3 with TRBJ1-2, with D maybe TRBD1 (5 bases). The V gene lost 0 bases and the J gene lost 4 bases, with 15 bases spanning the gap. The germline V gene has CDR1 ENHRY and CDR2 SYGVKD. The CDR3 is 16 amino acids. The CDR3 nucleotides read TGTGCCATCAGTGAGTCGACCGGGGGGTTCGGCTATGGCTACACCTTC. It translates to CAISESTGGFGYGYTF.

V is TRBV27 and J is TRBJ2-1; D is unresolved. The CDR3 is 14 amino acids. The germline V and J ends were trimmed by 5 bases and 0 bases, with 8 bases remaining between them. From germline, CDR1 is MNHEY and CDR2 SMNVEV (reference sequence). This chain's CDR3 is CASSLGPSYNEQFF. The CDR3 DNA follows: TGTGCCAGCAGTCTTGGCCCCTCCTACAATGAGCAGTTCTTC.

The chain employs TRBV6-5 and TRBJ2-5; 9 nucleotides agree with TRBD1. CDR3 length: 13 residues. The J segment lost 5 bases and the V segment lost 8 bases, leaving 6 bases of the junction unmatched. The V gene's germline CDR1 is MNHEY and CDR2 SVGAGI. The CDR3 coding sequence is TGTGCCAGCGGGACAGGGCGACGGGAGACCCAGTACTTC. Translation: CASGTGRRETQYF.

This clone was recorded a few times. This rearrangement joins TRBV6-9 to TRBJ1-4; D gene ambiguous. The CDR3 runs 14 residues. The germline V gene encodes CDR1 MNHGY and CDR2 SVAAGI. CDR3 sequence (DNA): TGTGCTTCGCCCTTGACACTCTCTAATGAAAAACTGTTTTTT. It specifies CASPLTLSNEKLFF.

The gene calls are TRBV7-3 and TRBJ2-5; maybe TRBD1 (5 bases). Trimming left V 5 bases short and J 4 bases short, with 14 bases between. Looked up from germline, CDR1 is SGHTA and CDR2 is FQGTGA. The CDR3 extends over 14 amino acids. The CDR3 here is CASSRWGPTETQYF. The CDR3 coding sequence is TGTGCCAGCAGCCGGTGGGGCCCGACAGAGACCCAGTACTTC.

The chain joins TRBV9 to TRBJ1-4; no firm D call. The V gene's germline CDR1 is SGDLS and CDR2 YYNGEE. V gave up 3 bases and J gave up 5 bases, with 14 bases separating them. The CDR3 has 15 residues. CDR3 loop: CASSAPHAGNEKLFF. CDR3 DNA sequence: TGTGCCAGCAGCGCCCCCCATGCGGGAAATGAAAAACTGTTTTTT.

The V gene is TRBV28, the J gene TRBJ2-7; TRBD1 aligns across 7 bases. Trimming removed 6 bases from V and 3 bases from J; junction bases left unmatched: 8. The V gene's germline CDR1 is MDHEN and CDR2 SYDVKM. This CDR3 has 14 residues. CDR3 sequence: CASSPGTAYYEQYF. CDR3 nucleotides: TGTGCCAGCAGCCCAGGGACAGCTTACTACGAGCAGTACTTC.

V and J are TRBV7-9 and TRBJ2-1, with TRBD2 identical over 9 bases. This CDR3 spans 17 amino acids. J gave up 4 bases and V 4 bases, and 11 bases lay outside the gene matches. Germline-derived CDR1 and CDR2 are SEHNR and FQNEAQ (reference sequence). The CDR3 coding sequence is TGTGCCAGCAGCTCAGATTCTTCGGGACTAGCTTACAATGAGCAGTTCTTC. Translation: CASSSDSSGLAYNEQFF.

CDR3 sequence reads: CASSEILLSYEQYF. CDR3 in DNA: TGTGCCAGCAGTGAAATCCTCCTTTCCTACGAGCAGTACTTC. The chain has TRBV2 and TRBJ2-7; D is ambiguous. V dropped 2 bases and J dropped 1 base, with 9 bases sitting between them. Germline loops: CDR1 SNHLY, CDR2 FYNNEI. The CDR3 has 14 amino acids.

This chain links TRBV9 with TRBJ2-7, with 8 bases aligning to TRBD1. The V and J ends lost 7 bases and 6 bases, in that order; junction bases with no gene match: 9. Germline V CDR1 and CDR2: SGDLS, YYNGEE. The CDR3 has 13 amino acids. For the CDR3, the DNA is TGTGCCAGCCGACAGGGGAACGGGGGCGAGCAGTACTTC. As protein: CASRQGNGGEQYF.

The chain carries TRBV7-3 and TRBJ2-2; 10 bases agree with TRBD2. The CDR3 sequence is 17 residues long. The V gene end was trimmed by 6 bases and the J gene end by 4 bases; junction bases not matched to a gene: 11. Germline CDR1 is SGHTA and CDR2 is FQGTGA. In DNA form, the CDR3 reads TGTGCCAGCAGTCGAAGTAGCGGGGGGCTGGGCACCGGGGAGCTGTTTTTT. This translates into CASSRSSGGLGTGELFF.

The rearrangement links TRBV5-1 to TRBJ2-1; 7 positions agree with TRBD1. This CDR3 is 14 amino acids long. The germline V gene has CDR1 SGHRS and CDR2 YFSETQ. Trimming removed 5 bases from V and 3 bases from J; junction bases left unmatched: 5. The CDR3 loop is CASRVTGNYNEQFF. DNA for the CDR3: TGCGCCAGCAGGGTGACAGGGAACTACAATGAGCAGTTCTTC.

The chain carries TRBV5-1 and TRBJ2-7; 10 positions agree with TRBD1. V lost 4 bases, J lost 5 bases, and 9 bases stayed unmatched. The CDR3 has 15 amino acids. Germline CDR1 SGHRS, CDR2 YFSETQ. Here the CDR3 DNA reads TGCGCCAGCAGCCTCGGACCGGGACAGGGGAACGAGCAGTACTTC. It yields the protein CASSLGPGQGNEQYF. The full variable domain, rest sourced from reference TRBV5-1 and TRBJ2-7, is KAGVTQTPRYLIKTRGQQVTLSCSPISGHRSVSWYQQTPGQGLQFLFEYFSETQRNKGNFPGRFSGRQFSNSRSEMNVSTLELGDSALYLCASSLGPGQGNEQYFGPGTRLTVT.

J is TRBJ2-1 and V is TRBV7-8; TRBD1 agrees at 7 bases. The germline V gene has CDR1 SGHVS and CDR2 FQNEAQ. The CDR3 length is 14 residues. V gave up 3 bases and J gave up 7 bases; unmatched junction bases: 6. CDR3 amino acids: CASSLATGRNEQFF. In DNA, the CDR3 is TGTGCCAGCAGCTTGGCGACAGGGCGTAATGAGCAGTTCTTC.

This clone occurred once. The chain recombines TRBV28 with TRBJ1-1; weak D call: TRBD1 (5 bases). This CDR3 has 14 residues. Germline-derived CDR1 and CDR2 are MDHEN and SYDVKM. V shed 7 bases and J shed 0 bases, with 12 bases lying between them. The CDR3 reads CASNPGGMNTEAFF. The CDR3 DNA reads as TGTGCCAGCAACCCGGGGGGGATGAACACTGAAGCTTTCTTT. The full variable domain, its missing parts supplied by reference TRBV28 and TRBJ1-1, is DVKVTQSSRYLVKRTGEKVFLECVQDMDHENMFWYRQDPGLGLRLIYFSYDVKMKEKGDIPEGYSVSREKKERFSLILESASTNQTSMYLCASNPGGMNTEAFFGQGTRLTVV.

The CDR3 protein is CASSEALGANVLTF. CDR3 coding DNA: TGTGCCAGCAGTGAAGCGCTAGGGGCCAACGTCCTGACTTTC. The chain employs TRBV6-1 and TRBJ2-6; no definite D call. The CDR3 spans 14 residues. V lost 0 bases and J lost 4, with 4 bases in between. Germline V gene lookup returns CDR1 MNHNS and CDR2 SASEGT.